The 15 T cell receptor beta chains below were found in one sample sequenced in a study of T-cell memory formation after mild COVID-19. In TCRdb, the 5' RACE reads were re-called with MiXCR into one record per CDR3 protein. This sample has roughly 350,000 distinct CDR3 sequences; approximately 13% occur once, and the top ten carry about 20%. Sample: PBMCs or a T cell subset sorted from them (not recorded which). The receptors originated from a man younger than 30 who had mild COVID-19 (a few samples of this study predate the infection). Cell type and time point are not known.

Of note for this clonotype: The junction departs from germline at one end; a sequencing error may be responsible. V is TRBV7-2 and J is TRBJ1-1; TRBD1 agrees at 10 bases. The CDR3 length is 14 residues. Germline CDR1 SGHTA, CDR2 FQGNSA. For the CDR3, the DNA is TGTGCCCGCAGCACGGCGACAGGGGGCCGGGAAGCTTTCTTT. It yields the protein CARSTATGGREAFF.

In this sample, this clonotype turned up a few times. The chain has TRBV2 and TRBJ1-3; D gene uncertain. Trimming removed 2 bases from V and 4 bases from J, with 9 bases in between. CDR1 and CDR2 (germline): SNHLY, FYNNEI. CDR3 size: 14 residues. This CDR3 reads CASSERSGGNTIYF. The CDR3 DNA is TGTGCCAGCAGTGAAAGGTCGGGAGGAAACACCATATATTTT.

In this sample, this clonotype turned up many times. This chain joins TRBV12-3 or TRBV12-4 and TRBJ1-1; D uncertain. This CDR3 is 13 amino acids long. V lost 3 bases and J 2 bases, leaving 7 bases between the germline ends. In DNA form, the CDR3 reads TGTGCCAGCAGTTTCAGCACTAACACTGAAGCTTTCTTT. Translated: CASSFSTNTEAFF.

This clonotype was detected many times. This sequence joins TRBV15 and TRBJ2-2, with TRBD1 as a possible D gene (5 bases). The ends were cut back, 7 bases at V and 6 bases at J, with 9 bases in the middle. The CDR3 has 12 residues. From germline, CDR1 is LNHNV and CDR2 YYDKDF (reference sequence). CDR3 sequence (DNA): TGTGCCACCACCGCAGGGCCCGGGGAGCTGTTTTTT. It encodes CATTAGPGELFF.

The chain is built from TRBV10-3 and TRBJ2-5; the D gene could be TRBD1 or TRBD2 (6 bases each). The germline V gene encodes CDR1 ENHRY and CDR2 SYGVKD. The V and J ends lost 0 bases and 4 bases respectively, with 9 bases between them. The CDR3 consists of 14 residues. CDR3 in DNA: TGTGCCATCAGTGAGTCCGAGGGGGGAGAGACCCAGTACTTC. Translated: CAISESEGGETQYF.

There are a few counts of this clonotype. DNA for the CDR3: TGTGCCACCAGTGATCCTGGACAGGGCTCCACTGAAGCTTTCTTT. Its translation: CATSDPGQGSTEAFF. The chain has TRBV24-1 and TRBJ1-1; 8 nucleotides align to TRBD1. The CDR3 loop spans 15 amino acids. Looked up from germline, CDR1 is KGHDR and CDR2 is SFDVKD. Trimming at V came to 3 bases and at J to 4 bases, leaving 6 bases not matched to a gene.

The chain joins TRBV7-3 to TRBJ1-1; no reliable D call. Trimming removed 3 bases at V and 1 base at J, with 6 bases between. This CDR3 spans 13 amino acids. Germline V CDR1 and CDR2: SGHTA, FQGTGA. The DNA of the CDR3 is TGTGCCAGCAGCTTTACTAGGAACACTGAAGCTTTCTTT. Translated: CASSFTRNTEAFF. The full variable domain, its missing parts supplied by reference TRBV7-3 and TRBJ1-1, is GAGVSQTPSNKVTEKGKYVELRCDPISGHTALYWYRQSLGQGPEFLIYFQGTGAADDSGLPNDRFFAVRPEGSVSTLKIQRTERGDSAVYLCASSFTRNTEAFFGQGTRLTVV.

This clonotype was counted at least ten times. The chain is built from TRBV6-5 and TRBJ2-2; tentatively, D is TRBD1 (6 bases). The CDR3 contains 14 residues. With 7 bases removed from V and 6 bases from J, the gap between germline ends came to 15 bases. The V gene's germline CDR1 is MNHEY and CDR2 SVGAGI. CDR3 sequence reads: CASIQTRGSGELFF. The CDR3 bases are TGTGCCAGCATTCAAACCAGGGGATCCGGGGAGCTGTTTTTT.

This clonotype showed up just a few times. CDR3 DNA: TGCGCCAGCAGCCAACTTATTAGTGGGGAGCAGTACGTC. Its translation: CASSQLISGEQYV. This chain joins TRBV4-1 and TRBJ2-7, with D hard to call. The germline V gene has CDR1 MGHRA and CDR2 YSYEKL. V dropped 2 bases and J dropped 7 bases, with 12 bases sitting between them. The CDR3 has 13 residues.

This clonotype has just a few counts. The rearrangement joins TRBV20-1 to TRBJ2-2, with D tentatively TRBD2 (5 bases). Germline assignment: CDR1 DFQATT and CDR2 SNEGSKA (reference sequence). V was shortened by 1 base and J by 4 bases, with 10 bases between the two germline ends. The CDR3 covers 14 residues. Here the CDR3 reads CSARAGSTTGELFF. The CDR3 DNA follows: TGCAGTGCTAGAGCGGGGAGTACCACCGGGGAGCTGTTTTTT.

The chain recombines TRBV20-1 with TRBJ2-3; 7 nucleotides match TRBD1. This CDR3 spans 14 amino acids. The V gene end was trimmed by 6 bases and the J gene end by 2 bases; junction bases not matched to a gene: 8. CDR1 and CDR2 from the germline V gene are DFQATT and SNEGSKA (reference sequence). CDR3: CSAPGQPTTDTQYF. DNA for the CDR3: TGCAGTGCCCCGGGACAGCCGACCACAGATACGCAGTATTTT.

The rearrangement joins TRBV5-1 to TRBJ2-5, with TRBD1 matching over 9 bases. Unmatched junction bases numbered 3, after V lost 0 bases and J lost 0 bases. The V gene's germline CDR1 is SGHRS and CDR2 YFSETQ. CDR3 length equals 16 residues. The CDR3 bases are TGCGCCAGCAGCTTGGTGGGACAGGGTGACCAAGAGACCCAGTACTTC. Amino acids: CASSLVGQGDQETQYF.

The rearrangement uses TRBV20-1 and TRBJ1-2, with D hard to call. This CDR3 contains 12 residues. In germline, CDR1 is DFQATT, CDR2 SNEGSKA (reference sequence). Trimming removed 4 bases from V and 4 bases from J, with 10 bases in between. CDR3 DNA sequence: TGCAGTGCTAAGGTGGGCGTCTATGGCTACACCTTC. This translates into CSAKVGVYGYTF.

The rearrangement uses TRBV11-2 and TRBJ2-3; TRBD1 aligns across 7 bases. With 3 bases clipped from V and 6 bases from J, the junction kept 3 bases outside the gene matches. The CDR3 has 13 amino acids. The germline V gene has CDR1 SGHAT and CDR2 FQNNGV. The chain's CDR3 is CASSLDRSDTQYF. The DNA for the CDR3 is TGTGCCAGCAGCTTGGACAGGTCGGATACGCAGTATTTT.

This clonotype came up a few times. The rearrangement uses TRBV18 and TRBJ1-6; a weak D match, TRBD1 (6 bases). Trimming left V 3 bases short and J 8 bases short, with 11 bases between. This CDR3 is built from 14 residues. Per germline, CDR1 KGHSH and CDR2 LQKENI. CDR3 DNA: TGTGCCAGCTCACCGGGGGCCGCCCATTCACCCCTCCACTTT. Encoded protein: CASSPGAAHSPLHF.